This entry describes one TCR beta chain. These data originate in a study of blood T cell repertoires in COVID-19. Germline V gene data show CDR1 as MNHEY and CDR2 as SVGAGI. The CDR3 is 13 amino acids. Trimming left V 4 bases short and J 7 bases short, with 11 bases between. Sequenced by immunoSEQ multiplex PCR; TCRdb stores in-frame clones only, minus some. The table shows 150,000 to 200,000 clones, with roughly nine tenths occurring only once. Input material: peripheral blood. The V call is TRBV6-5, the J call TRBJ1-5; TRBD1 might be the D (5 bases). This sequence originates from a man between 60 and 75 years old with acute or convalescent COVID-19. CDR3 coding DNA: TGTGCCAGCAGTTTGGGGCAGGGACAGCCCCAGCATTTT. Amino acid sequence: CASSLGQGQPQHF.